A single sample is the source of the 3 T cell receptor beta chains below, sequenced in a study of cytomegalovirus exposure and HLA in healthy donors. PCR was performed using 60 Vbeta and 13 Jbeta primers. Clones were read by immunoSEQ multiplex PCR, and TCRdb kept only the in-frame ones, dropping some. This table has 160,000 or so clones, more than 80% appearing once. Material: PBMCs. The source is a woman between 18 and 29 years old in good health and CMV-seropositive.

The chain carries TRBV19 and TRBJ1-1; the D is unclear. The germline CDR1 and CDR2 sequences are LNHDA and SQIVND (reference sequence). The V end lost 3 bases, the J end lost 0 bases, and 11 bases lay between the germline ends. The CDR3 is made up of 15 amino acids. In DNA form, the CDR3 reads TGTGCCAGTAGTATTGGAGGGATCATGAACACTGAAGCTTTCTTT. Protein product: CASSIGGIMNTEAFF.

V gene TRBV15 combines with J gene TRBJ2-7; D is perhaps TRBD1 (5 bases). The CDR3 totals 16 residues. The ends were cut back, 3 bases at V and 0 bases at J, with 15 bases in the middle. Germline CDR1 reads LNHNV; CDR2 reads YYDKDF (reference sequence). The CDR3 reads CATSSFATANSYEQYF. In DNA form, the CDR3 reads TGTGCCACCAGCAGCTTCGCGACAGCGAACTCCTACGAGCAGTACTTC.

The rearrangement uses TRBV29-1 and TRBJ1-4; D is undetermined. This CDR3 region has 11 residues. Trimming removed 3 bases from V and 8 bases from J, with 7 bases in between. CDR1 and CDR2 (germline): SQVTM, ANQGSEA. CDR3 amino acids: CSVESGEKLFF. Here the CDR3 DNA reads TGCAGCGTTGAGTCAGGCGAAAAACTGTTTTTT.